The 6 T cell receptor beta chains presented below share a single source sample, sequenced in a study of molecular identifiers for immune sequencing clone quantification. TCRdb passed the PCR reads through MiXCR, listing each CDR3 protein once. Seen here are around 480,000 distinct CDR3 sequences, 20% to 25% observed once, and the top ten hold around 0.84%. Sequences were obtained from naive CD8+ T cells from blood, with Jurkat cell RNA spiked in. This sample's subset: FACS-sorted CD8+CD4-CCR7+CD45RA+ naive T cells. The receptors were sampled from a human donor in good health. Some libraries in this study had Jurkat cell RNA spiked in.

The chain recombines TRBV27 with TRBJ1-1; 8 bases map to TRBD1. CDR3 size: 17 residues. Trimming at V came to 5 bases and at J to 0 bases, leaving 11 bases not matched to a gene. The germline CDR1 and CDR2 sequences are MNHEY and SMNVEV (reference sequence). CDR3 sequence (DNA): TGTGCCAGCAGTAAACGACAGGGGTTGGGAATGAACACTGAAGCTTTCTTT. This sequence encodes CASSKRQGLGMNTEAFF.

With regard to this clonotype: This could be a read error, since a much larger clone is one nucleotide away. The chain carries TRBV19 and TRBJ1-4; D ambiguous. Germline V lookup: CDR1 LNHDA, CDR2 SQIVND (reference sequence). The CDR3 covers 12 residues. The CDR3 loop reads CASSPEDEKLLF. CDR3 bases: TGTGCCAGTAGTCCCGAAGATGAAAAACTGCTTTTT.

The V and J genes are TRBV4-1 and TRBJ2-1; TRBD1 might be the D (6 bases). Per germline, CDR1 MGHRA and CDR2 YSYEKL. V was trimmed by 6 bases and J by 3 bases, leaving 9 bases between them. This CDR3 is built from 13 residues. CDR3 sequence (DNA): TGCGCCAGCAGACCGACAGGCTACAATGAGCAGTTCTTC. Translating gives CASRPTGYNEQFF.

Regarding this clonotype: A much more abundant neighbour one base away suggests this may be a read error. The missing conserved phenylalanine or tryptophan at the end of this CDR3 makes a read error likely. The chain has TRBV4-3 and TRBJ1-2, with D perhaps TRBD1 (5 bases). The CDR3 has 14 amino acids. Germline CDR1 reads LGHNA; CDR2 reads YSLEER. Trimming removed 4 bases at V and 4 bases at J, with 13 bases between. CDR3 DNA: TGCGCCAGCAGCCCCGAGACAGAACTCTATGGCTACACCCTC. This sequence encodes CASSPETELYGYTL.

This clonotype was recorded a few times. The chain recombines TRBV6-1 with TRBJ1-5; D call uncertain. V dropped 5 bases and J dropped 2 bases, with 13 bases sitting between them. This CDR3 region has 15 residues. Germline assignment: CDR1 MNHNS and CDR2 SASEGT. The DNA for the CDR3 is TGTGCCAGCAGTCCCTGGACTCGGGGCAATCAGCCCCAGCATTTT. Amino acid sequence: CASSPWTRGNQPQHF.

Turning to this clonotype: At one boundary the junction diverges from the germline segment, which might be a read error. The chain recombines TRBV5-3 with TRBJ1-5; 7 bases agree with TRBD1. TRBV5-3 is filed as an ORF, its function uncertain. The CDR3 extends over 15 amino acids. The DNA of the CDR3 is TGTGCCAGCAGCTTAAGTGGGACAGGCAATCAGCCCCAGCATTTT. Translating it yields CASSLSGTGNQPQHF.